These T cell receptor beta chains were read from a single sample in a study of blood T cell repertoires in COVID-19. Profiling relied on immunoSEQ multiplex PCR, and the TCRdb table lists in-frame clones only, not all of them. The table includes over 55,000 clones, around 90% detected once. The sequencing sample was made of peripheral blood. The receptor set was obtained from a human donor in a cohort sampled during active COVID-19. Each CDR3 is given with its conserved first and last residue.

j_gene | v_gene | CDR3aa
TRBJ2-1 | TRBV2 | CASSPSGGGYNEQFF
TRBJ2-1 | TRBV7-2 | CASSETAGQRNNEQFF
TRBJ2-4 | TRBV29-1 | CSVPDRGGNIQYF
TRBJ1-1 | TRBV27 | CASSLSGSTEAFF
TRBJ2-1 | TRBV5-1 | CASSQTSLYNEQFF
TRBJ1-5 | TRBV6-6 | CASSNAGTGSDQPQHF
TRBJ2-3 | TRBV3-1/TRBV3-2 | CASSQYTPGLAGVTDTQYF
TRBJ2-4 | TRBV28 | CASSSAEGQLAKNIQYF
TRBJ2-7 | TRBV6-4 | CASSNPGQLHEQYF
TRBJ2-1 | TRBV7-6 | CASSLVAGGLNEQFF
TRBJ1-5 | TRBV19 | CASSSGTNQPQHF
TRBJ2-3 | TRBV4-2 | CASSQDPTSTDTQYF
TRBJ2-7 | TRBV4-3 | CASSSGTGKYEQYF
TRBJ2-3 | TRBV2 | CASRQGAADTQYF
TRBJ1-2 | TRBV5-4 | CASSRQGANYGYTF
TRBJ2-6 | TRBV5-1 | CASSLTGGSGANVLTF
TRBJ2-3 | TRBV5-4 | CASSLPNTDTQYF
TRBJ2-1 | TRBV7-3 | CASSLTIAGGRNEQFF
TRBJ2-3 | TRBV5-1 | CASSWKGALTDTQYF
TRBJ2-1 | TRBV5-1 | CASSLVTSGRDEQFF
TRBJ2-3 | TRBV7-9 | CASSDGLNPDTQYF
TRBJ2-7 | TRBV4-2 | CASSQVGTGDSYEQYF
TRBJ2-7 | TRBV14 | CASNNRNSYEQYF
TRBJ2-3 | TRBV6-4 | CATSIAGQSTDTQYF
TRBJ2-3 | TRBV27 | CASSRNSLPTQYF
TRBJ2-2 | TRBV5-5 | CASSLGLQGPTGELFF